This entry is about one T cell receptor (beta chain). Its target is unknown. This sample stems from a study of long-term antiretroviral therapy in people with HIV. Study outcomes and limitations: Increased diversity was seen after ART, yet it remained lower than in transplant donor controls. Among HIV repertoires, CDR3 length ranges were narrower than those of controls.

All participants with HIV were treated in the United States. Specimens retained about 0.95-11 million cryopreserved PBMC preceding DNA extraction. The run of the v3.0 immunoSEQ assay was at survey level. Method: immunoSEQ multiplex PCR; TCRdb's copy keeps in-frame clones and lacks some. The table records more than 15,000 clones, approximately 94% of them present only once. The sample here was unsorted PBMCs, taken roughly 6.4 years after starting antiretroviral therapy. The TCR sequence derives from a woman between 50 and 59 years old with HIV.

The CDR3 nucleotides read TGTGCCAGCAGCTTAACAGGGAGATCCGACACTGAAGCTTTCTTT. It yields the protein CASSLTGRSDTEAFF. This rearrangement joins TRBV11-2 to TRBJ1-1, with a tentative D call TRBD1 (6 bases). This CDR3 region has 15 residues. Germline loops: CDR1 SGHAT, CDR2 FQNNGV. V lost 2 bases and J 3 bases, leaving 13 bases between the germline ends.